The T cell receptor beta chain described here comes from a study of breast tumors, draining lymph nodes, adjacent tissues. Between the trimmed V and J ends, which lost 3 bases and 4 bases, there was a span of 13 bases. The CDR3 length is 15 residues. Germline-derived CDR1 and CDR2 are GTSNPN and SVGIG (reference sequence). From the multiplex PCR reads, TCRdb called clonotypes with MiXCR, one entry per CDR3 protein. This sample has about 150,000 distinct CDR3 sequences, with around 24% found just once. Whole-study results and caveats: Findings are consistent with lymph node origin and intratumoral expansion of most tumor T cells. Luminal-like breast cancer showed significantly greater tumor-nontumor repertoire similarity than basal-like breast cancer did. The lymph node origin of tumor T cells was framed as consistent with a hypothesis, not demonstrated. Tumor repertoires ranked between lymph nodes and nontumor tissue in diversity, with V and J gene preferences.

This clonotype was counted a few times. Its antigen is currently unknown. Axillary draining lymph nodes of breast cancer patients supplied the node samples. The chain recombines TRBV30 with TRBJ2-6; possible D gene TRBD2, 5 bases. The specimen was axillary lymph node tissue. The TCR originated in a female donor with breast cancer. Some clones in this sample may be carry-over from other donors' samples. The CDR3 bases are TGTGCCTGGAGCGGCGGGCAGTGGGGGGCCAACGTCCTGACTTTC. Its translation is CAWSGGQWGANVLTF.